This TCR beta chain was recovered during a study of cytomegalovirus exposure and HLA in healthy donors. Study findings and constraints: What TCR beta sequences reportedly achieved was accurate prediction of HLA-A and HLA-B alleles in most subjects. The number of N-insertions in an Asian-associated ancestry cluster was reportedly below the approximately 700-donor mean in a later analysis.

To note about this clone: Its target is unknown.

The study ran its PCR with 60 Vbeta and 13 Jbeta primers. Generated by immunoSEQ multiplex PCR, the TCRdb table keeps only in-frame clones and is missing some. The sample holds about 190,000 clones; about four fifths are singletons and the top ten take approximately 4.8%. Per germline, CDR1 SNHLY and CDR2 FYNNEI. With 4 bases clipped from V and 3 bases from J, the junction kept 2 bases outside the gene matches. The CDR3 is made up of 13 amino acids. The sequence was collected from a young man in good health and CMV-seropositive. V and J are TRBV2 and TRBJ2-7, with TRBD1 matching over 8 bases. Sequencing was carried out using PBMCs. CDR3 bases: TGTGCCAGCAGTGGAGACAGGGGCTACGAGCAGTACTTC. Translating gives CASSGDRGYEQYF.